This record covers a single TCR beta chain. Clones were read by immunoSEQ multiplex PCR, and TCRdb kept only the in-frame ones, dropping some. The data show some 680,000 clones, with approximately 73% seen just once and 1.5% to 2% held by the top ten. The sample belongs to a study of shared clonotypes between healthy human individuals. Per germline, CDR1 SQVTM and CDR2 ANQGSEA. Trimming left V 7 bases short and J 0 bases short, with 10 bases between. This CDR3 has 12 residues. The rearrangement uses TRBV29-1 and TRBJ2-7; D may be TRBD2 (6 bases). This sequence was found in a woman aged 30 to 39 in good health. Sequencing was performed on memory CD4+ T cells sorted from blood. Subset reported: CD45RA-negative fraction. The CDR3 spells CSAETSSYEQYF. The CDR3 DNA sequence: TGCAGCGCCGAGACTAGCTCCTACGAGCAGTACTTC.